The 15 T cell receptor beta chains presented below share a single source sample, sequenced in a study of cytomegalovirus exposure and HLA in healthy donors. It was with 60 Vbeta and 13 Jbeta primers that the PCR ran. The method was immunoSEQ multiplex PCR; TCRdb's version includes in-frame clones alone and lacks a portion of them. The sample consists of about 270,000 clones, around 86% of them appearing once. The material sequenced was PBMCs. The receptor set was obtained from a middle-aged man in good health and CMV-seropositive.

The chain couples TRBV7-2 to TRBJ2-1, with D maybe TRBD1 (6 bases). Germline V gene data show CDR1 as SGHTA and CDR2 as FQGNSA. The CDR3 runs 17 residues. Trimming stripped 4 bases from V and 4 bases from J, with 20 bases between. CDR3 in DNA: TGTGCCAGCAGCTATACCGGGACACCTCATAATTACAATGAGCAGTTCTTC. This codes for CASSYTGTPHNYNEQFF.

The chain carries TRBV14 and TRBJ1-4; D call uncertain. CDR3 length: 17 residues. Looked up from germline, CDR1 is SGHDN and CDR2 is FVKESK. Deletions cut 4 bases from V and 2 bases from J, with 17 bases between. The CDR3 DNA reads as TGTGCCAGCAGCCCCGCGATATCCACTTTCACTAATGAAAAACTGTTTTTT. This gives the protein CASSPAISTFTNEKLFF.

The chain recombines TRBV5-4 with TRBJ2-5; the D gene is possibly TRBD2 (7 bases). CDR3 length equals 14 residues. CDR1 and CDR2 from the germline V gene are SGHNT and YYREEE (reference sequence). Trimming left V 1 base short and J 4 bases short, with 11 bases between. The CDR3 DNA reads as TGTGCCAGCAGCTTGATCGGGGGGCGAGAGACCCAGTACTTC. This translates into CASSLIGGRETQYF.

The chain recombines TRBV19 with TRBJ1-2; 9 positions agree with TRBD1. From germline, CDR1 is LNHDA and CDR2 SQIVND (reference sequence). The CDR3 is made up of 14 amino acids. V was clipped by 11 bases and J by 0 bases; unmatched bases: 7. The CDR3: CAVGDRVSNYGYTF. The CDR3 DNA reads as TGTGCCGTTGGGGACAGGGTCTCTAACTATGGCTACACCTTC.

This chain joins TRBV6-4 and TRBJ2-2; TRBD2 aligns across 16 bases. Unmatched junction bases numbered 8, after V lost 4 bases and J lost 0 bases. CDR1 is MRHNA, CDR2 SNTAGT, per germline. This CDR3 has 20 residues. The CDR3 protein is CASSGGTSGRASPNTGELFF. The CDR3 bases are TGTGCCAGCAGTGGAGGGACTAGCGGGAGGGCCTCCCCGAACACCGGGGAGCTGTTTTTT.

The chain joins TRBV5-1 to TRBJ1-2; 11 bases map to TRBD1. Trimming removed 4 bases from V and 4 bases from J; junction bases left unmatched: 9. The V gene's germline CDR1 is SGHRS and CDR2 YFSETQ. The CDR3 sequence is 16 residues long. Here the CDR3 reads CASSPGTGGIGYGYTF. In DNA form, the CDR3 reads TGCGCCAGCAGCCCTGGGACAGGGGGGATCGGCTATGGCTACACCTTC.

The chain is built from TRBV6-5 and TRBJ2-7; TRBD1 aligns across 9 bases. CDR3 length: 14 amino acids. The junction had 7 bases not matched to a gene; V was cut back by 5 bases and J by 5 bases. Germline CDR1 and CDR2: MNHEY and SVGAGI. The CDR3 DNA is TGTGCCAGCAGTGGCCGGGACAGGGTCAACGAGCAGTACTTC. Its translation is CASSGRDRVNEQYF.

The CDR3 bases are TGTGCCAGCAGCTCCGGTGACAGGAGGAACACCGGGGAGCTGTTTTTT. The encoded protein is CASSSGDRRNTGELFF. V usage is TRBV13 and J usage is TRBJ2-2; possible D gene TRBD1, 6 bases. CDR1 PRHDT and CDR2 FYEKMQ come from the germline V gene (reference sequence). This CDR3 region has 16 residues. V was clipped by 4 bases and J by 1 base, with 13 bases between them.

This sequence joins TRBV2 and TRBJ1-2; perhaps TRBD1 as D (6 bases). Trimming removed 3 bases at V and 4 bases at J, with 15 bases between. Germline V lookup: CDR1 SNHLY, CDR2 FYNNEI. This CDR3 is built from 15 residues. The CDR3 loop is CASSDPRGAIYGYTF. The CDR3 nucleotides read TGTGCCAGCAGTGACCCCCGGGGGGCAATCTATGGCTACACCTTC.

The V call is TRBV5-6, the J call TRBJ2-1, with 8 bases aligning to TRBD2. CDR3 length: 18 residues. Germline assignment: CDR1 SGHDT and CDR2 YYEEEE. With V trimmed by 0 bases and J by 7 bases, 15 bases remained unmatched. The CDR3 DNA sequence: TGTGCCAGCAGCTTGGGTCCGGGAGGGGTTCAAATCGGGAATGAGCAGTTCTTC. The encoded protein is CASSLGPGGVQIGNEQFF.

This clone was found a few times. The V gene is TRBV5-5, the J gene TRBJ1-4; 7 bases are shared with TRBD1. J was trimmed by 1 base and V by 4 bases; bases with no gene match: 10. Germline V CDR1 and CDR2: SGHKS, YYEKEE (reference sequence). The CDR3 is made up of 17 amino acids. The CDR3 spells CASSRDRVMLTNEKLFF. The CDR3 nucleotides are TGTGCCAGCAGCCGAGACAGGGTTATGTTAACTAATGAAAAACTGTTTTTT. The variable domain in full, with the rest retrieved from reference TRBV5-5 and TRBJ1-4, is DAGVTQSPTHLIKTRGQQVTLRCSPISGHKSVSWYQQVLGQGPQFIFQYYEKEERGRGNFPDRFSARQFPNYSSELNVNALLLGDSALYLCASSRDRVMLTNEKLFFGSGTQLSVL.

The CDR3 DNA sequence: TGTGCCAGCAGTTTCAGTGGGGGCCGAGGCACTAATGAAAAACTGTTTTTT. This gives the protein CASSFSGGRGTNEKLFF. The chain is built from TRBV28 and TRBJ1-4, with D tentatively TRBD1 (6 bases). Trimming left V 3 bases short and J 2 bases short, with 16 bases between. The CDR3 loop spans 17 amino acids. The germline V gene encodes CDR1 MDHEN and CDR2 SYDVKM.

This sequence joins TRBV27 and TRBJ2-7, with D perhaps TRBD2 (6 bases). The V end lost 3 bases, the J end lost 0 bases, and 9 bases lay between the germline ends. The CDR3 sequence is 14 residues long. Germline V gene data show CDR1 as MNHEY and CDR2 as SMNVEV (reference sequence). CDR3 bases: TGTGCCAGCAGTTTCCGGGGGAGCTCCTACGAGCAGTACTTC. This codes for CASSFRGSSYEQYF.

V is TRBV27 and J is TRBJ2-1; D call uncertain. Trimming shortened V by 3 bases and J by 3 bases, and 9 bases separated the two germline ends. Per germline, CDR1 MNHEY and CDR2 SMNVEV (reference sequence). The CDR3 has 14 amino acids. The CDR3, as DNA: TGTGCCAGCAGTTTCTCCTCCCTCTACAATGAGCAGTTCTTC. Translation: CASSFSSLYNEQFF.

This chain uses TRBV5-1 with TRBJ2-7; perhaps TRBD1 as D (5 bases). V was pared by 4 bases and J by 4 bases, with 12 bases between. The CDR3 runs 13 residues. The germline V gene has CDR1 SGHRS and CDR2 YFSETQ. The DNA for the CDR3 is TGCGCCAGCAGCCCGTTGACAGAGTACGAGCAGTACTTC. Protein sequence: CASSPLTEYEQYF.